This T cell receptor (beta chain) stems from a study of OX40 agonist ivuxolimab in advanced cancers. Across the whole study: The study enrolled dose-escalation patients with hepatocellular carcinoma, melanoma, renal cell or head and neck cancer. Study observations and caveats: Relative to CD4+, CD8+ T cells held more expanded clones on average. Relatively little clonal expansion, among the lowest observed, appeared in partial responders at 0.1-3.0 mg/kg. Certain nonresponders likewise exhibited a low normalized T-cell clonal expansion.

Produced via immunoSEQ multiplex PCR; TCRdb's table is partial and in-frame only. This sample has 30,000 to 40,000 clones; 70% to 85% occur once, and the top ten carry 20% to 30%. The CDR3 loop spans 16 amino acids. Trimming stripped 4 bases from V and 3 bases from J, with 16 bases between. In germline, CDR1 is MDHEN, CDR2 SYDVKM. Note on this clone: Its antigen is unidentified.

Sequencing used CD4+ or CD8+ T cells sorted from blood, obtained in a trial of the OX40 agonist ivuxolimab. J is TRBJ1-5 and V is TRBV28; no firm D call. The source of this sequence is an adult with an advanced solid tumor such as melanoma, head and neck, liver or kidney cancer. CDR3 DNA: TGTGCCAGCAGTTACCTAGTCCAATCCGACAATCAGCCCCAGCATTTT. Protein product: CASSYLVQSDNQPQHF.